The 24 T cell receptor beta chains reported below all come from one sample, sequenced in a study of blood T cell repertoires in COVID-19. Clones were read by immunoSEQ multiplex PCR, and TCRdb kept only the in-frame ones, dropping some. This table has some 180,000 clones, 84% appearing once. The sequenced sample consisted of peripheral blood. These receptors originate from a human donor in a cohort sampled during active COVID-19.

The chain is built from TRBV27 and TRBJ2-7; D may be TRBD2 (6 bases). V dropped 0 bases and J dropped 2 bases, with 8 bases sitting between them. The CDR3 has 14 residues. Germline-derived CDR1 and CDR2 are MNHEY and SMNVEV (reference sequence). The DNA of the CDR3 is TGTGCCAGCAGTTTATCGGAGGGAACCTACGAGCAGTACTTC. This encodes CASSLSEGTYEQYF.

The rearrangement joins TRBV28 to TRBJ2-1; a possible D gene is TRBD2 (7 bases). Trimming pared 7 bases from V and 2 bases from J, leaving 15 bases between. The CDR3 consists of 15 residues. Germline V lookup: CDR1 MDHEN, CDR2 SYDVKM. In nucleotides, the CDR3 is TGTGCCAGCAACTTTGGGGGGGACACCTACAATGAGCAGTTCTTC. Encoded protein: CASNFGGDTYNEQFF.

This chain uses TRBV29-1 with TRBJ2-4; D not certain. CDR3 length: 12 residues. V was clipped by 4 bases and J by 8 bases, with 12 bases between them. Germline values: CDR1 SQVTM, CDR2 ANQGSEA. DNA for the CDR3: TGCAGCGTTGGTAGTCTCTTCGACATTCAGTACTTC. Residues: CSVGSLFDIQYF.

V and J are TRBV28 and TRBJ2-2; TRBD2 aligns across 9 bases. This CDR3 is 16 amino acids long. Germline CDR1 is MDHEN and CDR2 is SYDVKM. J lost 4 bases, V lost 6 bases, and 9 bases had no gene match. In DNA form, the CDR3 reads TGTGCCAGCAGGTTGCCTAGCGGGATTGGCACCGGGGAGCTGTTTTTT. It is translated as CASRLPSGIGTGELFF.

The V and J genes are TRBV5-1 and TRBJ2-2; 9 bases align to TRBD2. The V segment lost 0 bases and the J segment 3 bases; nucleotides outside the gene matches: 9. The CDR3 sequence is 18 residues long. The germline gives CDR1 SGHRS, CDR2 YFSETQ. DNA of the CDR3: TGCGCCAGCAGCTTGGTCGCTAGCGGGATTGAGTACACCGGGGAGCTGTTTTTT. This codes for CASSLVASGIEYTGELFF. The variable domain in full, with the rest retrieved from reference TRBV5-1 and TRBJ2-2, is KAGVTQTPRYLIKTRGQQVTLSCSPISGHRSVSWYQQTPGQGLQFLFEYFSETQRNKGNFPGRFSGRQFSNSRSEMNVSTLELGDSALYLCASSLVASGIEYTGELFFGEGSRLTVL.

In this sample, this clone turned up once. V and J are TRBV5-1 and TRBJ2-1, with D possibly matching TRBD2 (5 bases). This CDR3 is 18 amino acids long. Trimming took off 0 bases at V and 6 bases at J, with 22 bases between the two ends. Germline V CDR1 and CDR2: SGHRS, YFSETQ. CDR3 protein: CASSLADPGEGLGNEQFF. The DNA for the CDR3 is TGCGCCAGCAGCTTGGCGGACCCAGGCGAGGGTTTAGGCAATGAGCAGTTCTTC.

This chain joins TRBV18 and TRBJ2-5; D is perhaps TRBD1 (6 bases). The CDR3 runs to 17 residues. Per the germline V gene, CDR1 is KGHSH and CDR2 is LQKENI. Trimming removed 3 bases at V and 1 base at J, with 18 bases between. The chain's CDR3 is CASSPLNPRDTQETQYF. The CDR3, as DNA: TGTGCCAGCTCACCGCTAAACCCACGGGACACCCAAGAGACCCAGTACTTC.

The chain couples TRBV7-2 to TRBJ2-7; 12 bases map to TRBD2. Germline V gene lookup returns CDR1 SGHTA and CDR2 FQGNSA. The CDR3 sequence is 18 residues long. The V segment lost 5 bases and the J segment 3 bases; nucleotides outside the gene matches: 14. The CDR3 DNA reads TGTGCCAGCAGCCCCATCGGACATTGGACTAGCGGGATCTACGAGCAGTACTTC. This sequence encodes CASSPIGHWTSGIYEQYF.

The J gene is TRBJ2-1, the V gene TRBV9; 9 nucleotides agree with TRBD2. Per the germline V gene, CDR1 is SGDLS and CDR2 is YYNGEE. The CDR3 contains 18 residues. V gave up 0 bases and J gave up 8 bases; unmatched junction bases: 15. For the CDR3, the DNA is TGTGCCAGCAGCGTAGAAGTAGCGGGAGTATTAGACGGCGATGAGCAGTTCTTC. This sequence encodes CASSVEVAGVLDGDEQFF.

The chain recombines TRBV9 with TRBJ1-2; no clear D. Trimming left V 3 bases short and J 8 bases short, with 11 bases between. The germline gives CDR1 SGDLS, CDR2 YYNGEE. This CDR3 region has 12 residues. CDR3 amino acids: CASSDREVGYTF. Here the CDR3 DNA reads TGTGCCAGCAGCGACCGGGAGGTGGGCTACACCTTC.

This chain connects TRBV18 to TRBJ1-4; TRBD1 agrees at 9 bases. This CDR3 has 15 residues. The germline V gene has CDR1 KGHSH and CDR2 LQKENI. With 3 bases clipped from V and 5 bases from J, the junction kept 4 bases outside the gene matches. CDR3 residues: CASSPWGTGNEKLFF. CDR3 DNA sequence: TGTGCCAGCTCACCGTGGGGGACAGGGAATGAAAAACTGTTTTTT.

The rearrangement links TRBV4-2 to TRBJ1-4; 10 bases fit TRBD1. V shed 1 base, J shed 7 bases, and the junction held 3 bases outside the gene matches. The V gene's germline CDR1 is LGHNA and CDR2 YNFKEQ. CDR3 length: 15 amino acids. As DNA, the CDR3 is TGTGCCAGCAGCCAAGCCGGACAGGGGGTTGAAAAACTGTTTTTT. As protein: CASSQAGQGVEKLFF.

The chain has TRBV18 and TRBJ2-7; D ambiguous. The V end lost 2 bases, the J end lost 4 bases, and 9 bases lay between the germline ends. Germline assignment: CDR1 KGHSH and CDR2 LQKENI. The CDR3 has 13 residues. CDR3 in DNA: TGTGCCAGCTCACCAAGCGACCTTTACGAGCAGTACTTC. Its protein product is CASSPSDLYEQYF.

The chain uses TRBV4-1 and TRBJ1-3; possibly TRBD1 for D (5 bases). The CDR3 contains 17 residues. The germline V and J ends were trimmed by 0 bases and 0 bases, with 12 bases remaining between them. Germline V gives CDR1 MGHRA, CDR2 YSYEKL. CDR3 nucleotides: TGCGCCAGCAGCCAAGACGGAAAGGGGCGCTCTGGAAACACCATATATTTT. Protein product: CASSQDGKGRSGNTIYF.

This chain joins TRBV5-1 and TRBJ2-3; 13 nucleotides match TRBD2. The germline V gene encodes CDR1 SGHRS and CDR2 YFSETQ. Trimming at V came to 4 bases and at J to 6 bases, leaving 8 bases not matched to a gene. The CDR3 totals 16 residues. Here the CDR3 DNA reads TGCGCCAGCAGCGCAGGACTAGCGGGAGATAGGGATACGCAGTATTTT. Its translation: CASSAGLAGDRDTQYF.

This chain joins TRBV7-2 and TRBJ2-1, with D hard to call. Trimming stripped 2 bases from V and 5 bases from J, with 7 bases between. From germline, CDR1 is SGHTA and CDR2 FQGNSA. This CDR3 is built from 13 residues. The CDR3 DNA follows: TGTGCCAGCAGCTTATCACAGCACAATGAGCAGTTCTTC. This gives the protein CASSLSQHNEQFF.

In this sample, this clone turned up once. The rearrangement joins TRBV9 to TRBJ1-3; D unresolved. Germline V lookup: CDR1 SGDLS, CDR2 YYNGEE. V lost 5 bases and J 0 bases, leaving 6 bases between the germline ends. This CDR3 is 13 amino acids long. This CDR3 reads CASSSSSGNTIYF. The CDR3 bases are TGTGCCAGCAGTTCATCCTCTGGAAACACCATATATTTT.

This clone was found a few times. This sequence joins TRBV29-1 and TRBJ2-7; 10 bases are a match to TRBD2. V gave up 3 bases and J gave up 9 bases; unmatched junction bases: 8. Germline CDR1 is SQVTM and CDR2 is ANQGSEA. The CDR3 has 13 amino acids. The CDR3 coding sequence is TGCAGCGTTGAGGCTAGCGGGAGAAACGGGCAGTACTTC. It encodes CSVEASGRNGQYF.

A single count supports this clone. The chain couples TRBV7-6 to TRBJ2-5; 10 bases map to TRBD2. CDR1 is SGHVS, CDR2 FNYEAQ, per germline. V trimming: 5 bases; J trimming: 4 bases; junction bases outside the gene matches: 19. This CDR3 spans 19 amino acids. The CDR3 loop is CASSTPGGLALSMGETQYF. The CDR3 coding sequence is TGTGCCAGCAGCACCCCCGGGGGACTAGCGTTAAGTATGGGAGAGACCCAGTACTTC.

The chain has TRBV2 and TRBJ2-7; D might be TRBD2 (5 bases). From germline, CDR1 is SNHLY and CDR2 FYNNEI. Between the trimmed V and J ends, which lost 5 bases and 6 bases, there was a span of 14 bases. CDR3 length: 13 amino acids. CDR3 DNA: TGTGCCAGCAGTTCCGCCCTTCGGGGCGAGCAGTACTTC. Its protein is CASSSALRGEQYF.

The chain uses TRBV6-1 and TRBJ2-3, with TRBD2 as a possible D gene (7 bases). Trimming pared 1 base from V and 1 base from J, leaving 12 bases between. This CDR3 has 16 residues. Germline-derived CDR1 and CDR2 are MNHNS and SASEGT. This CDR3 is CASSEGGGLRTDTQYF. The CDR3 DNA is TGTGCCAGCAGTGAAGGGGGGGGGCTGCGCACAGATACGCAGTATTTT.

This chain uses TRBV13 with TRBJ1-4, with 9 bases identical to TRBD1. The CDR3 contains 15 residues. Trimming cost V 5 bases and J 3 bases; bases outside gene matches: 4. Germline-derived CDR1 and CDR2 are PRHDT and FYEKMQ (reference sequence). CDR3 in DNA: TGTGCCAGCAGCGGACAGGGGCCCGCTAATGAAAAACTGTTTTTT. It yields the protein CASSGQGPANEKLFF.

The chain is built from TRBV11-3 and TRBJ2-3, with D perhaps matching TRBD2 (6 bases). CDR3 length: 15 residues. The V end was cut by 4 bases, the J end by 3 bases, with 14 bases between. Germline CDR1 SGHNT, CDR2 YENEEA. The CDR3: CASSSGGGQTDTQYF. In DNA form, the CDR3 reads TGTGCCAGCAGCTCTGGAGGAGGGCAAACAGATACGCAGTATTTT. Combining the CDR3 with reference TRBV11-3 and TRBJ2-3 gives the whole variable domain EAGVVQSPRYKIIEKKQPVAFWCNPISGHNTLYWYLQNLGQGPELLIRYENEEAVDDSQLPKDRFSAERLKGVDSTLKIQPAELGDSAVYLCASSSGGGQTDTQYFGPGTRLTVL.

The gene calls are TRBV3-1 (or the pseudogene TRBV3-2) and TRBJ2-5; no definite D call. The CDR3 runs 14 residues. CDR1 is LGHDT, CDR2 YNNKEL, per germline (reference sequence). The V gene lost 4 bases and the J gene lost 5 bases, with 14 bases spanning the gap. As DNA, the CDR3 is TGTGCCAGCAGCCCGCCGGTTTTTCCTGAGACCCAGTACTTC. It translates to CASSPPVFPETQYF.